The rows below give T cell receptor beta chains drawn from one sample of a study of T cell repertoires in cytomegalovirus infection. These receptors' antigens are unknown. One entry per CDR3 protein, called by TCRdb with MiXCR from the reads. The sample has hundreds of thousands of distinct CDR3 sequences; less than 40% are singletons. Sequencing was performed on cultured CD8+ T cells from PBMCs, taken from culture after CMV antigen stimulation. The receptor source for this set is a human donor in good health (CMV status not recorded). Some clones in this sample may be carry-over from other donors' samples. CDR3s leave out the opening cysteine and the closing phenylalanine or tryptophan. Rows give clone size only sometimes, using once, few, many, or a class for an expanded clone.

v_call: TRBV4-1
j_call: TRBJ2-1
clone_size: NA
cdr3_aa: ASSQLAGELEQF

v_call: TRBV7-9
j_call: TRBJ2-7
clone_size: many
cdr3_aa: ASSPWVGSYEQY

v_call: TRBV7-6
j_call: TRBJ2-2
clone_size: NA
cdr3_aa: ASSSPAGIGELF

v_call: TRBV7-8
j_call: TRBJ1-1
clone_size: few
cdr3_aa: ASSYPDIPNTEAF

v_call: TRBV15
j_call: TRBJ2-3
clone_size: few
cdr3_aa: ATSGGVKSTDTQY

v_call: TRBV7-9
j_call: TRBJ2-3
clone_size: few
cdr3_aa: ASSDGGFRGAHTQY

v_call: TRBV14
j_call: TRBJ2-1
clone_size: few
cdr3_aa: ASSQGRNNEQF

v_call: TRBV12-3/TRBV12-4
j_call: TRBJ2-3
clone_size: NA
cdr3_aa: ASSLWPQGTDTQY

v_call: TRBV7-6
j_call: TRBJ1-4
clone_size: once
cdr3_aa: ASSLEIPDEKLF

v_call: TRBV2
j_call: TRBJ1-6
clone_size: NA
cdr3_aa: AARLRSYNSPLH

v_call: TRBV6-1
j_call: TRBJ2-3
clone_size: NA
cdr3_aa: APYLTGRTTDTQY

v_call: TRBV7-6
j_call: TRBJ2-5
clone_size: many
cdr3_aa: ASSLRTSGAQETQY

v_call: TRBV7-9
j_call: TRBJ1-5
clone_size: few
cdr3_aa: ASSDGTDQPQH

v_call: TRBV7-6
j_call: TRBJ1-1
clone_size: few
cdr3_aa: ASSLVPDLNTEAF

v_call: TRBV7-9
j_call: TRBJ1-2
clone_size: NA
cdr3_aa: ASSLQSAELYGYT

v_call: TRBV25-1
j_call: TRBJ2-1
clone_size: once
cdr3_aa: ASSLPGQGVFVQF

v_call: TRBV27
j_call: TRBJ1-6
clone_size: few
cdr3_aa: ASSLSNTGDYNSPLH

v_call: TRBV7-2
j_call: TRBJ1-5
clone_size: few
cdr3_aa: ASSGGQHRYSNQPQH

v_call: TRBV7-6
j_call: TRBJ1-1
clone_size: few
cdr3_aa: ASSSRDRDTEAF

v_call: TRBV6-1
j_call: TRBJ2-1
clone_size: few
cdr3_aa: ASSETGDRYNEQF

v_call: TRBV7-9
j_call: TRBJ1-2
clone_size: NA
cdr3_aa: ASSLPGMEGYT

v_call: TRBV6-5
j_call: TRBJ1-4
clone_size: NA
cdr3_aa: ASSTTRQGQMEEKLF

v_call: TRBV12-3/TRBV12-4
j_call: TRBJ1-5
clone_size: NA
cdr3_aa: ASSSRAGSNQPQH

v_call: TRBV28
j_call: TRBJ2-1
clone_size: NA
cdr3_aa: ASSFMGTQSYNEQF

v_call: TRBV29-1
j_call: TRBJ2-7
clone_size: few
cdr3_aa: SVEEQGAGTYEQY

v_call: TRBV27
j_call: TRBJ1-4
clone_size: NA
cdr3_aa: ASRPGTGSPSLF

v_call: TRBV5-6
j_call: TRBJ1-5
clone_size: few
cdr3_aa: ASSLGSGVQPQH

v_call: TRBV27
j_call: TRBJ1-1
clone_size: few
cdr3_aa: ASSVWMNTEAF

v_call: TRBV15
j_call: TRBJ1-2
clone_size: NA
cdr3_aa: ATRPKRQGEIYGYT

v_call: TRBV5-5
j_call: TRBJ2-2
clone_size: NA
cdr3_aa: ASSLWTLNTGELF

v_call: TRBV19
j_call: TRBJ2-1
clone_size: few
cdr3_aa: ASTPLAGAYNEQF

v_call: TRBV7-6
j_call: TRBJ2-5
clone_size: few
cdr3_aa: ASRAGTGSRFLY

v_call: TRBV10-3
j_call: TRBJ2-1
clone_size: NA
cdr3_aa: AITTKLAGDNEQF

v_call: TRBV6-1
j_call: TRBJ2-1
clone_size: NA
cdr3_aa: ASKIAGGLYNEQF

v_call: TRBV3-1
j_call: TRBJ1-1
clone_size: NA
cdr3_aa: ASSPPNRNTEAF